The T cell receptor beta chain described here comes from a study of blood T cell repertoires in COVID-19. As for the study in general: COVID-19 samples, acute and convalescent, were from the United States, Italy and Spain. T cells, B-cell-depleted T cells, or PBMCs supplied cDNA or gDNA.

Original handling: Amplification of reference gene primers provided the estimated nucleated cell counts. Only in-frame clones appear in the TCRdb table, and some are missing; sequencing was by immunoSEQ multiplex PCR. V, J and clone size are taken as reported in that table, and D and trimming were inferred from the DNA itself. The table lists 90,000 to 130,000 clones, about 83% of them singletons. The germline V gene encodes CDR1 MDHEN and CDR2 SYDVKM. V dropped 4 bases and J dropped 5; count of bases not matched to a gene: 9. The CDR3 is 15 amino acids. Specimen: peripheral blood. The V call is TRBV28, the J call TRBJ2-5; 8 bases align to TRBD1. The sequence derives from a woman in her sixties or seventies with acute or convalescent COVID-19. DNA of the CDR3: TGTGCCAGCAGTTGGTCCCCGACAGGGGAGGAGACCCAGTACTTC. It codes for CASSWSPTGEETQYF.